This T cell receptor (beta chain) was sequenced in a study of T cell repertoires in cytomegalovirus infection. At the level of the study: Both a matching HLA type and CMV infection were indicated by public TCR beta signatures. Study outcomes and limitations: Ex vivo, HLA-C-restricted CMV-specific TCR beta clonotypes prevailed over the rest of the response. Summed frequency of shared TCR beta families picked out CMV carriers who also had the relevant HLA.

CDR3 length: 18 amino acids. V lost 5 bases and J 0 bases, leaving 20 bases between the germline ends. CDR1 is MNHEY and CDR2 is SVGEGT in the germline V gene. The table lists this clonotype with many counts. The antigen is not known. In TCRdb, the reads were re-called with MiXCR into one record per CDR3 protein. The data contain hundreds of thousands of distinct CDR3 sequences, 20% to 30% of them singletons. The chain combines TRBV6-2 or TRBV6-3 with TRBJ1-5; TRBD1 might be the D (5 bases). This TCR derives from a human donor in good health (CMV status not recorded). Some clones in this sample may be carry-over from other donors' samples. Sequences were obtained from CD8+ T cells from PBMCs. CDR3: CASSPIQGRLYSNQPQHF. CDR3 DNA: TGTGCCAGCAGTCCCATTCAGGGCCGACTTTATAGCAATCAGCCCCAGCATTTT.